This TCR beta chain comes out of a study of cytomegalovirus exposure and HLA in healthy donors. General study findings and limits: In a later analysis, the majority of CMV-associated beta chains seemingly showed HLA restriction. A later analysis appeared to link common viral pathogens to several of the most significant clusters. Presence/absence analyses rested on an assumption that sequencing depth was roughly uniform across donors.

It was with 60 Vbeta and 13 Jbeta primers that the PCR ran. The assay was immunoSEQ multiplex PCR, and TCRdb's table has in-frame clones only and misses some. This table holds around 94,000 clones, over 65% found once. This clone was observed a few times. No antigen is known for it. The germline V gene has CDR1 SQVTM and CDR2 ANQGSEA. This CDR3 spans 16 amino acids. Trimming at V came to 1 base and at J to 3 bases, leaving 7 bases not matched to a gene. The chain combines TRBV29-1 with TRBJ2-3; 10 bases match TRBD2. This receptor was taken from a man under 40 in good health and CMV-seronegative. Sequenced input: PBMCs. Here the CDR3 DNA reads TGCAGCGTTGAAGGGGGGCCTAGCGGGGGAACAGATACGCAGTATTTT. Protein product: CSVEGGPSGGTDTQYF.